The 27 T cell receptor beta chains listed next were all sequenced from one sample in a study of shared clonotypes between healthy human individuals. Data came from immunoSEQ multiplex PCR; TCRdb stores just in-frame clones and leaves some out. The table includes more than 2,000,000 clones, 85% to 95% detected once. Specimen: naive CD4+ T cells from PBMCs. Subset reported: CD45RA+ positively selected. The receptors here all came from a man aged 18-30 years in good health. Some clones in this sample may be carry-over from other donors' samples.

A remark on this clone: The sample has other DNA sequences that encode this CDR3 too. The rearrangement links TRBV7-3 to TRBJ2-1, with D perhaps matching TRBD1 or TRBD2 (5 bases each). V was cut by 3 bases and J by 8 bases, with 8 bases left in between. The CDR3 sequence is 12 residues long. The germline gives CDR1 SGHTA, CDR2 FQGTGA. The CDR3 sequence is CASSLRGHEQFF. The CDR3 DNA reads TGTGCCAGCAGCTTGAGGGGCCATGAGCAGTTCTTC.

The rearrangement links TRBV4-1 to TRBJ2-4, with 12 bases that match TRBD2. The trim removed 4 bases at V and 6 bases at J, leaving 4 bases unmatched. The CDR3 extends over 15 amino acids. The germline gives CDR1 MGHRA, CDR2 YSYEKL. This CDR3 is CASSPTSGSVNIQYF. CDR3 bases: TGCGCCAGCAGCCCGACTAGCGGGAGCGTAAACATTCAGTACTTC.

The gene calls are TRBV7-8 and TRBJ1-1; no reliable D call. V was clipped by 1 base and J by 3 bases, with 15 bases between them. The CDR3 sequence is 16 residues long. Germline V lookup: CDR1 SGHVS, CDR2 FQNEAQ. The CDR3 region has the DNA TGTGCCAGCAGCTTAGGCCCACGAAGACCGGACACTGAAGCTTTCTTT. This codes for CASSLGPRRPDTEAFF.

The chain joins TRBV6-6 to TRBJ1-3, with unresolved D. Germline V gives CDR1 MNHNY, CDR2 SVGAGI (reference sequence). The CDR3 has 12 residues. V gave up 5 bases and J gave up 3 bases, with 5 bases separating them. The DNA for the CDR3 is TGTGCCAGCAGTAATAATGGAAACACCATATATTTT. Amino acid sequence: CASSNNGNTIYF.

The chain combines TRBV27 with TRBJ2-6; 7 positions agree with TRBD1. Germline lookup yields CDR1 MNHEY and CDR2 SMNVEV (reference sequence). V was pared by 4 bases and J by 1 base, with 4 bases of the junction left unmatched. There are 16 residues in the CDR3. The CDR3, as DNA: TGTGCCAGCAGTTCAGGGGGTGTATCTGGGGCCAACGTCCTGACTTTC. This codes for CASSSGGVSGANVLTF.

This sequence joins TRBV5-1 and TRBJ2-3; 12 nucleotides agree with TRBD2. V lost 4 bases to trimming and J lost 2 bases; unmatched junction nucleotides: 11. The CDR3 has 18 residues. Germline values: CDR1 SGHRS, CDR2 YFSETQ. The CDR3 DNA reads TGCGCCAGCAGCCTACTCTCTTGGACTAGCGGGAACACAGATACGCAGTATTTT. It is translated as CASSLLSWTSGNTDTQYF.

The chain combines TRBV7-6 with TRBJ2-7; no clear D. CDR1 and CDR2 from the germline V gene are SGHVS and FNYEAQ. V was clipped by 5 bases and J by 0 bases, with 14 bases between them. CDR3 size: 15 residues. DNA for the CDR3: TGTGCCAGCAGCCCCCCGGGCCTCAACTCCTACGAGCAGTACTTC. Amino acids: CASSPPGLNSYEQYF.

The chain links TRBV7-9 to TRBJ2-5; 7 bases fit TRBD2. Unmatched junction bases numbered 16, after V lost 5 bases and J lost 4 bases. The CDR3 is 17 residues long. Germline V gene lookup returns CDR1 SEHNR and CDR2 FQNEAQ (reference sequence). DNA of the CDR3: TGTGCCAGCAGCCCATCTGGGGGAGGGGTAAGAGGAGAGACCCAGTACTTC. Amino acid sequence: CASSPSGGGVRGETQYF.

This rearrangement joins TRBV1 to TRBJ2-1. TRBV1 is listed as a pseudogene. This CDR3 comprises 17 residues. The CDR3 DNA is TGCACCAGCAGCCAAGAGTACGGAAGCTTCACCTACAATGAGCAGTTCTTC. Amino acid sequence: CTSSQEYGSFTYNEQFF.

This chain uses TRBV4-2 with TRBJ1-2, with TRBD1 as a possible D gene (5 bases). The CDR3 is 15 residues long. V was cut by 1 base and J by 3 bases, with 12 bases left in between. Germline V lookup: CDR1 LGHNA, CDR2 YNFKEQ. The CDR3, as DNA: TGTGCCAGCAGCCAAGCCGGGACGGACGACTATGGCTACACCTTC. Its protein product is CASSQAGTDDYGYTF.

This clone was seen just once. V and J are TRBV7-9 and TRBJ2-7; 11 bases line up with TRBD2. CDR3 length: 15 amino acids. The germline V gene encodes CDR1 SEHNR and CDR2 FQNEAQ (reference sequence). Trimming cost V 3 bases and J 4 bases; bases outside gene matches: 5. CDR3 bases: TGTGCCAGCAGCTTTACTAGCGGGAGCTCGTACGAGCAGTACTTC. Translating gives CASSFTSGSSYEQYF. Full variable domain (outside the CDR3, taken from reference TRBV7-9 and TRBJ2-7): DTGVSQNPRHKITKRGQNVTFRCDPISEHNRLYWYRQTLGQGPEFLTYFQNEAQLEKSRLLSDRFSAERPKGSFSTLEIQRTEQGDSAMYLCASSFTSGSSYEQYFGPGTRLTVT.

This sequence joins TRBV6-5 and TRBJ1-1; 7 bases align to TRBD1. V shed 2 bases, J shed 0 bases, and the junction held 3 bases outside the gene matches. The CDR3 spans 15 residues. Per germline, CDR1 MNHEY and CDR2 SVGAGI. The CDR3 reads CASSYGQEMNTEAFF. The CDR3 DNA follows: TGTGCCAGCAGTTACGGACAGGAGATGAACACTGAAGCTTTCTTT.

The count of this clone is one. The chain uses TRBV11-2 and TRBJ2-3, with a possible D match to TRBD2 (6 bases). Germline CDR1 SGHAT, CDR2 FQNNGV. The V end lost 6 bases, the J end lost 4 bases, and 11 bases lay between the germline ends. This CDR3 is 13 amino acids long. CDR3 in amino acids: CASRGGSSDTQYF. In nucleotides, the CDR3 is TGTGCCAGCAGGGGGGGTAGCTCAGATACGCAGTATTTT.

This clone came up once. The chain carries TRBV27 and TRBJ1-2; TRBD1 aligns across 8 bases. Germline V gives CDR1 MNHEY, CDR2 SMNVEV (reference sequence). With 6 bases clipped from V and 4 bases from J, the junction kept 19 bases outside the gene matches. The CDR3 runs 18 residues. In DNA, the CDR3 is TGTGCCAGCAGCTCCTTAAGGGGGCAGGGGGCGATCGGCTATGGCTACACCTTC. Translating it yields CASSSLRGQGAIGYGYTF.

The rearrangement links TRBV5-1 to TRBJ2-2; D ambiguous. The CDR3 runs 15 residues. V was cut by 1 base and J by 0 bases, with 7 bases left in between. The germline CDR1 and CDR2 sequences are SGHRS and YFSETQ. Here the CDR3 reads CASSLKHPNTGELFF. As DNA, the CDR3 is TGCGCCAGCAGCTTGAAACACCCGAACACCGGGGAGCTGTTTTTT.

This clone was seen once. The CDR3 loop is CASRQESLYGYTF. DNA for the CDR3: TGTGCCAGCAGACAGGAGTCTCTCTATGGCTACACCTTC. This rearrangement joins TRBV5-5 to TRBJ1-2; D might be TRBD1 (5 bases). The CDR3 loop spans 13 amino acids. Trimming shortened V by 5 bases and J by 4 bases, and 12 bases separated the two germline ends. Germline V lookup: CDR1 SGHKS, CDR2 YYEKEE (reference sequence).

About this clone: Other DNA sequences from this sample encode an identical CDR3 as well. The chain carries TRBV7-9 and TRBJ2-3; unclear D gene. The CDR3 extends over 12 amino acids. Germline V lookup: CDR1 SEHNR, CDR2 FQNEAQ (reference sequence). V lost 3 bases, J lost 6 bases, and 7 bases lay in between. The CDR3 DNA reads as TGTGCCAGCAGCTTTTCAGCGGATACGCAGTATTTT. Encoded protein: CASSFSADTQYF. The variable domain in full, completed from reference TRBV7-9 and TRBJ2-3, reads DTGVSQNPRHKITKRGQNVTFRCDPISEHNRLYWYRQTLGQGPEFLTYFQNEAQLEKSRLLSDRFSAERPKGSFSTLEIQRTEQGDSAMYLCASSFSADTQYFGPGTRLTVL.

V usage is TRBV9 and J usage is TRBJ1-1, with a tentative D call TRBD1 (5 bases). The CDR3 loop spans 15 amino acids. Germline-derived CDR1 and CDR2 are SGDLS and YYNGEE. The V gene lost 4 bases and the J gene lost 0 bases, with 13 bases spanning the gap. The CDR3 spells CASSPRGLLNTEAFF. Written as DNA, the CDR3 is TGTGCCAGCAGCCCTCGGGGACTCCTGAACACTGAAGCTTTCTTT.

This chain connects TRBV25-1 to TRBJ2-1; D ambiguous. V was shortened by 6 bases and J by 9 bases, with 12 bases between the two germline ends. Germline V gives CDR1 MGHDK, CDR2 SYGVNS. This CDR3 region has 12 residues. CDR3 in amino acids: CASRTNVGEQFF. The CDR3 DNA is TGTGCCAGCAGGACAAACGTGGGTGAGCAGTTCTTC.

The gene calls are TRBV5-8 and TRBJ1-1; D not resolved. Trimming shortened V by 4 bases and J by 8 bases, and 12 bases separated the two germline ends. The CDR3 runs to 12 residues. CDR1 is SGHTS and CDR2 is YDEGEE in the germline V gene. The chain's CDR3 is CASSRTGGEAFF. Here the CDR3 DNA reads TGTGCCAGCAGCCGAACGGGAGGGGAAGCTTTCTTT.

A single count supports this clone. The V call is TRBV27, the J call TRBJ1-3, with 7 bases identical to TRBD1. Looked up from germline, CDR1 is MNHEY and CDR2 is SMNVEV (reference sequence). With 6 bases clipped from V and 1 base from J, the junction kept 3 bases outside the gene matches. The CDR3 is 14 residues long. CDR3 residues: CASRYRGSGNTIYF. The CDR3 coding sequence is TGTGCCAGCAGATACAGGGGTTCTGGAAACACCATATATTTT.

V gene TRBV6-5 combines with J gene TRBJ2-7; D gene uncertain. The CDR3 runs 12 residues. V shed 6 bases and J shed 4 bases, with 10 bases lying between them. Germline V lookup: CDR1 MNHEY, CDR2 SVGAGI. CDR3: CASRAVDYEQYF. In nucleotides, the CDR3 is TGTGCCAGCAGGGCCGTTGATTACGAGCAGTACTTC.

This chain joins TRBV5-5 and TRBJ1-2; 9 bases align to TRBD1. Trimming at V came to 1 base and at J to 2 bases, leaving 9 bases not matched to a gene. This CDR3 has 17 residues. Germline-derived CDR1 and CDR2 are SGHKS and YYEKEE (reference sequence). CDR3 DNA sequence: TGTGCCAGCAGCTTGCGGTATGGACAGGGGATGAACTATGGCTACACCTTC. Its protein product is CASSLRYGQGMNYGYTF.

V gene TRBV6-5 combines with J gene TRBJ2-5; perhaps D is TRBD1 or TRBD2 (6 bases each). The J call is doubtful: the DNA matches TRBJ2-7 better. The CDR3 loop spans 13 amino acids. Germline V gives CDR1 MNHEY, CDR2 SVGAGI. The CDR3 reads CASRRGAAYEQYF. CDR3 DNA sequence: TGTGCCAGCAGGAGGGGGGCCGCCTACGAGCAGTACTTC.

As regards this clone: The same CDR3 is also encoded by other DNA sequences in this sample. This sequence joins TRBV4-1 and TRBJ2-5, with 11 bases matching TRBD2. V lost 3 bases, J lost 3 bases, and 0 bases stayed unmatched. This CDR3 region has 14 residues. Looked up from germline, CDR1 is MGHRA and CDR2 is YSYEKL. The CDR3: CASSQGLAEETQYF. The CDR3 DNA reads TGCGCCAGCAGCCAGGGACTAGCGGAAGAGACCCAGTACTTC.

DNA for the CDR3: TGTGCCAGCAGCCCAGGGACTAGCCGTTCCTACGAGCAGTACTTC. Translating it yields CASSPGTSRSYEQYF. This rearrangement joins TRBV7-2 to TRBJ2-7, with TRBD2 matching 9 bases. Germline trimming cut 5 bases from V and 1 base from J; bases unmatched to any gene: 6. Germline-derived CDR1 and CDR2 are SGHTA and FQGNSA. This CDR3 contains 15 residues.

V gene TRBV7-6 combines with J gene TRBJ2-1; D is unresolved. This CDR3 contains 16 residues. V was cut by 5 bases and J by 0 bases, with 14 bases left in between. From germline, CDR1 is SGHVS and CDR2 FNYEAQ. DNA for the CDR3: TGTGCCAGCAGCACTCCTTATCGGAGCTCCTACAATGAGCAGTTCTTC. Amino acids: CASSTPYRSSYNEQFF.